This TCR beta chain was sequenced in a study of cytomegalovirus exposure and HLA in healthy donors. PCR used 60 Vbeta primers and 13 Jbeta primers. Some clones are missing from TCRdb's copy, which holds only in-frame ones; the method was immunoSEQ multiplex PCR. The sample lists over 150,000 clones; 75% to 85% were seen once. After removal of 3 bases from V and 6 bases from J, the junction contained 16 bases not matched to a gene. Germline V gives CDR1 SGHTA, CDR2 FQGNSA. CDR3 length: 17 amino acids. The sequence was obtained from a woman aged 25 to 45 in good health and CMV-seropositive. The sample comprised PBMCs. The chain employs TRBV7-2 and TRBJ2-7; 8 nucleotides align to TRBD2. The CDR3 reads CASSFRAGSGLVSEQYF. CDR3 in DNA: TGTGCCAGCAGCTTCCGCGCTGGGTCGGGACTAGTATCCGAGCAGTACTTC.